Below are 14 T cell receptor beta chains sequenced from a single sample in a study of T cells in localized non-small cell lung cancer. Sequenced by immunoSEQ multiplex PCR; TCRdb stores in-frame clones only, minus some. In the table there are approximately 50,000 clones, roughly nine tenths of which are singletons. Sequencing used PBMCs, obtained before any cancer treatment. Receptors were obtained from a man aged 35 to 69 with stage II lung adenocarcinoma.

V is TRBV18 and J is TRBJ2-3, with a weak D call TRBD2 (6 bases). Germline lookup yields CDR1 KGHSH and CDR2 LQKENI. V dropped 6 bases and J dropped 2 bases, with 18 bases sitting between them. The CDR3 is made up of 16 amino acids. CDR3 loop: CASSPVGGVSTDTQYF. CDR3 nucleotide sequence: TGTGCCAGCTCCCCGGTTGGCGGGGTTTCCACAGATACGCAGTATTTT.

The chain has TRBV19 and TRBJ1-1; D remains ambiguous. The CDR3 runs to 13 residues. Germline CDR1 is LNHDA and CDR2 is SQIVND (reference sequence). V shed 3 bases and J shed 5 bases, with 10 bases lying between them. CDR3 protein: CASSIIRGTEAFF. CDR3 nucleotides: TGTGCCAGTAGTATCATTCGCGGGACTGAAGCTTTCTTT.

The CDR3 reads CASTPPGAVNTEAFF. CDR3 bases: TGCGCCAGCACCCCTCCGGGGGCAGTGAACACTGAAGCTTTCTTT. The chain recombines TRBV5-1 with TRBJ1-1; D is perhaps TRBD1 (6 bases). Trimming pared 6 bases from V and 0 bases from J, leaving 15 bases between. Germline-derived CDR1 and CDR2 are SGHRS and YFSETQ. The CDR3 has 15 residues.

The chain joins TRBV30 to TRBJ1-3, with TRBD1 as a possible D gene (5 bases). V was cut by 3 bases and J by 3 bases, with 15 bases left in between. From germline, CDR1 is GTSNPN and CDR2 SVGIG (reference sequence). The CDR3 is 15 residues long. CDR3 protein: CAWSVRVGVGNTIYF. As DNA, the CDR3 is TGTGCCTGGAGCGTCAGGGTCGGCGTTGGAAACACCATATATTTT.

The chain carries TRBV7-2 and TRBJ1-2; 10 nucleotides align to TRBD1. After removal of 4 bases from V and 10 bases from J, the junction contained 3 bases not matched to a gene. The CDR3 is made up of 12 amino acids. Looked up from germline, CDR1 is SGHTA and CDR2 is FQGNSA. The DNA of the CDR3 is TGTGCCAGCAGCTCGACAGGGGGCGACTACACCTTC. Amino acids: CASSSTGGDYTF.

CDR3 coding DNA: TGTGCCAGCAGCTTAAACGATGAGCAGTTCTTC. This translates into CASSLNDEQFF. The rearrangement joins TRBV13 to TRBJ2-1; D gene uncertain. CDR3 length: 11 amino acids. Germline loops: CDR1 PRHDT, CDR2 FYEKMQ (reference sequence). The ends were cut back, 2 bases at V and 8 bases at J, with 4 bases in the middle.

The chain combines TRBV27 with TRBJ1-1; the D is unclear. The CDR3 runs 13 residues. V lost 4 bases to trimming and J lost 5 bases, with 11 bases between them. Germline V gene sequence: CDR1 MNHEY, CDR2 SMNVEV (reference sequence). Here the CDR3 DNA reads TGTGCCAGCAGTTATACCCAGGCTACTGAAGCTTTCTTT. Residues: CASSYTQATEAFF.

This chain joins TRBV9 and TRBJ2-5; the match to TRBD1 covers 8 bases. This CDR3 comprises 16 residues. V lost 4 bases, J lost 5 bases, and 13 bases stayed unmatched. CDR1 SGDLS and CDR2 YYNGEE come from the germline V gene. The CDR3 loop reads CASSPIGQGRMETQYF. In DNA form, the CDR3 reads TGTGCCAGCAGCCCAATTGGACAGGGCCGGATGGAGACCCAGTACTTC. The complete variable domain, with remaining parts taken from reference TRBV9 and TRBJ2-5, reads DSGVTQTPKHLITATGQRVTLRCSPRSGDLSVYWYQQSLDQGLQFLIQYYNGEERAKGNILERFSAQQFPDLHSELNLSSLELGDSALYFCASSPIGQGRMETQYFGPGTRLLVL.

The rearrangement links TRBV19 to TRBJ2-1; possible D gene TRBD2, 6 bases. Germline V lookup: CDR1 LNHDA, CDR2 SQIVND (reference sequence). V was clipped by 0 bases and J by 7 bases, with 16 bases between them. The CDR3 consists of 16 residues. CDR3 nucleotide sequence: TGTGCCAGTAGTATAGATTGGCGGGGCTACGGAAATGAGCAGTTCTTC. This codes for CASSIDWRGYGNEQFF.

The V and J genes are TRBV29-1 and TRBJ2-2, with D perhaps TRBD2 (7 bases). Trimming cost V 1 base and J 0 bases, with 15 bases left between them. This CDR3 contains 17 residues. Germline V gene sequence: CDR1 SQVTM, CDR2 ANQGSEA. CDR3 DNA: TGCAGCGTTGAAGGGATCGGGGGGCCTACGAACACCGGGGAGCTGTTTTTT. Translation gives CSVEGIGGPTNTGELFF.

This clone appeared once. CDR3 region: CAISEGGEDGYTF. For the CDR3, the DNA is TGTGCCATCAGTGAAGGAGGTGAGGATGGCTACACCTTC. The chain uses TRBV10-3 and TRBJ1-2; D remains ambiguous. Trimming took off 3 bases at V and 6 bases at J, with 11 bases between the two ends. Germline values: CDR1 ENHRY, CDR2 SYGVKD. This CDR3 region has 13 residues.

The chain joins TRBV9 to TRBJ2-7, with 11 bases matching TRBD2. The CDR3 covers 12 residues. Germline values: CDR1 SGDLS, CDR2 YYNGEE. Trimming at V came to 8 bases and at J to 2 bases, leaving 0 bases not matched to a gene. As DNA, the CDR3 is TGTGCCAGACTAGCGGGAGCCTACGAGCAGTACGTC. Protein product: CARLAGAYEQYV.

The rearrangement uses TRBV6-5 and TRBJ2-2; D not certain. This CDR3 has 13 residues. Germline-derived CDR1 and CDR2 are MNHEY and SVGAGI. V was cut by 4 bases and J by 6 bases, with 9 bases left in between. The CDR3 region has the DNA TGTGCCAGCAGTTCCCTTTTTGCCGGGGAGCTGTTTTTT. This encodes CASSSLFAGELFF.

This chain connects TRBV30 to TRBJ1-3, with 7 bases fitting TRBD1. The trim removed 0 bases at V and 2 bases at J, leaving 1 base unmatched. There are 14 residues in the CDR3. Germline V gene lookup returns CDR1 GTSNPN and CDR2 SVGIG (reference sequence). In DNA, the CDR3 is TGTGCCTGGAGTGTAGGGACAGCTGGAAACACCATATATTTT. As protein: CAWSVGTAGNTIYF. Variable domain in full (rest from reference TRBV30 and TRBJ1-3): SQTIHQWPATLVQPVGSPLSLECTVEGTSNPNLYWYRQAAGRGLQLLFYSVGIGQISSEVPQNLSASRPQDRQFILSSKKLLLSDSGFYLCAWSVGTAGNTIYFGEGSWLTVV.